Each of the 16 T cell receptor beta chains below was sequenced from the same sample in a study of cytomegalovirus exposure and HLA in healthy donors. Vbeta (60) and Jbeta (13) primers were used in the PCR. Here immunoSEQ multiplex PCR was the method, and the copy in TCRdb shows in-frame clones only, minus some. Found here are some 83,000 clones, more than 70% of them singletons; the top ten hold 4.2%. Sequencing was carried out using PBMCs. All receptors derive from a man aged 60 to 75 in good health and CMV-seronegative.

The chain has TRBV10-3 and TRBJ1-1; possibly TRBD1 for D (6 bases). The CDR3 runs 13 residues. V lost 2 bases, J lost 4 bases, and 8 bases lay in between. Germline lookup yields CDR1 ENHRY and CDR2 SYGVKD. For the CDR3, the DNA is TGTGCCATCAGTGAGGACAGGCTCACTGAAGCTTTCTTT. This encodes CAISEDRLTEAFF.

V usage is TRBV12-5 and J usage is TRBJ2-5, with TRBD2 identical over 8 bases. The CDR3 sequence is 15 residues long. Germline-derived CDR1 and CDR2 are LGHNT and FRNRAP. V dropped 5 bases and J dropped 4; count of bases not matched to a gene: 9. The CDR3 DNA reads TGTGCTAGTGGTGTAGCGGGATCGATAAGAGAGACCCAGTACTTC. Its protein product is CASGVAGSIRETQYF.

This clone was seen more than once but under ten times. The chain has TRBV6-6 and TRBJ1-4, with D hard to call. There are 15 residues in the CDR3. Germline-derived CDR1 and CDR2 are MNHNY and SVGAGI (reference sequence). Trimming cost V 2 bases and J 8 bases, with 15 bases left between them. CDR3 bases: TGTGCCAGCAGTTACGGAGGGTCTTATGAGGAAAAACTGTTTTTT. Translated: CASSYGGSYEEKLFF.

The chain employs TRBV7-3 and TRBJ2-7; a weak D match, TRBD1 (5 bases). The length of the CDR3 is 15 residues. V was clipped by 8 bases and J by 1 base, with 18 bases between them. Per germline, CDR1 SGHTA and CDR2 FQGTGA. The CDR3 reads CASAAGFGLSYEQYF. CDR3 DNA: TGTGCCAGCGCGGCAGGGTTTGGGCTTTCCTACGAGCAGTACTTC.

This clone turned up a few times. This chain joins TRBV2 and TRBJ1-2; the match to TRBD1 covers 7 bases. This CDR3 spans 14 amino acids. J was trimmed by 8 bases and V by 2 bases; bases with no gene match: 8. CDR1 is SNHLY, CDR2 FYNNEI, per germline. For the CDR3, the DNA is TGTGCCAGCAGTGAATTCCGGCAGGGGGACGGCTACACCTTC. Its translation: CASSEFRQGDGYTF.

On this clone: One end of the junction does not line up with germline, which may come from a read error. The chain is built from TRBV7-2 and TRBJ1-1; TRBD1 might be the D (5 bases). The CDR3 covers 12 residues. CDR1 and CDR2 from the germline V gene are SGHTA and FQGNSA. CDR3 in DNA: TGTGCCAGCAGCCAAGATCAAACCCCCAGGGACTTT. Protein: CASSQDQTPRDF.

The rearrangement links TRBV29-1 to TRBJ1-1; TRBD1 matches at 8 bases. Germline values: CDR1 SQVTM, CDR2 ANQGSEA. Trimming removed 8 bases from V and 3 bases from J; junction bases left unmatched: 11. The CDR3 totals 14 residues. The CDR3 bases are TGCAGCCCCCCCCGGACAGGGAAAGACACTGAAGCTTTCTTT. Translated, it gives CSPPRTGKDTEAFF.

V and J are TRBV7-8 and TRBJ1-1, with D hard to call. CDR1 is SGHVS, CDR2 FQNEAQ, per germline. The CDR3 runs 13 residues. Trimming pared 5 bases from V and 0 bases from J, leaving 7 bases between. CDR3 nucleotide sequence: TGTGCCAGCAGCCTTACGGTGAACACTGAAGCTTTCTTT. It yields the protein CASSLTVNTEAFF.

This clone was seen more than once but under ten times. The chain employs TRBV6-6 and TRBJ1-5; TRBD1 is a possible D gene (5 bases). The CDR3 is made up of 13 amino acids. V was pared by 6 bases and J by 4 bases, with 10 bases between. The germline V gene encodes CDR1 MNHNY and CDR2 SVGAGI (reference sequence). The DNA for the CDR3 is TGTGCCAGCAGACTCGACAGAAATCAGCCCCAGCATTTT. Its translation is CASRLDRNQPQHF.

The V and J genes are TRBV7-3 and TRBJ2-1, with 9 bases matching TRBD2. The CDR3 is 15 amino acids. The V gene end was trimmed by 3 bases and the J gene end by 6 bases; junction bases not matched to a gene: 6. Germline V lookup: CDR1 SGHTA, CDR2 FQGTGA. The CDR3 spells CASSLTSGAVNEQFF. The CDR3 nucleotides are TGTGCCAGCAGCTTGACTAGCGGCGCGGTCAATGAGCAGTTCTTC.

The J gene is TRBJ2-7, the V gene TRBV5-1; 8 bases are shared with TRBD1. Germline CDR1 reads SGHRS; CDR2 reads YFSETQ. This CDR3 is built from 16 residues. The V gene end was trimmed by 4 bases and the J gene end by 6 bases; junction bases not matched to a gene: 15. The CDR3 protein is CASSLASGQVNAEQYF. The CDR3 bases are TGCGCCAGCAGCCTGGCGTCGGGACAGGTCAATGCCGAGCAGTACTTC.

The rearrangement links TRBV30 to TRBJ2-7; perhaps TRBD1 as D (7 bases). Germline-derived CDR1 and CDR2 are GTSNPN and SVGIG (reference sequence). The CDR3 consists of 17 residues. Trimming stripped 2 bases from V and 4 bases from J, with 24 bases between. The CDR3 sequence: CAWSTPGAGQRPYEQYF. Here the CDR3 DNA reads TGTGCCTGGAGTACCCCGGGGGCGGGACAGAGGCCGTACGAGCAGTACTTC.

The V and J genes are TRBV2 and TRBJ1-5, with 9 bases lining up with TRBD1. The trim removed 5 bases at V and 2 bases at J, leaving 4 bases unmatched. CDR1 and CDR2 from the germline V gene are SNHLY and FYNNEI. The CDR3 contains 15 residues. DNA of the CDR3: TGTGCCAGCAGTCGGGACAGGGAGGGCAATCAGCCCCAGCATTTT. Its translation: CASSRDREGNQPQHF.

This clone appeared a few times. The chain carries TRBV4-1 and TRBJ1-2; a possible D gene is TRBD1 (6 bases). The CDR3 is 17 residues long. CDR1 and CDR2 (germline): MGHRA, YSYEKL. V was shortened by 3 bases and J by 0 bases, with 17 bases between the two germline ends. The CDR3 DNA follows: TGCGCCAGCAGCCACCCCAAGGGGGGGACTCCTAACTATGGCTACACCTTC. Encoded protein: CASSHPKGGTPNYGYTF.

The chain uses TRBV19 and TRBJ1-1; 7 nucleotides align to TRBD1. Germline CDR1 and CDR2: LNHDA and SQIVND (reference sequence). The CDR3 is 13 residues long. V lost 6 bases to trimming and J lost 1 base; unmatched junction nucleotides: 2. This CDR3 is CASRDRPNTEAFF. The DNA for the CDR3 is TGTGCCAGTAGGGACAGGCCGAACACTGAAGCTTTCTTT.

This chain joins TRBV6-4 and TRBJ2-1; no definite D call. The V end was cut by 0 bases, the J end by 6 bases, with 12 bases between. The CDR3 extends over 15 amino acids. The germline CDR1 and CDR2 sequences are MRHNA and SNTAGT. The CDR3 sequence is CASSDSDGSINEQFF. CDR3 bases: TGTGCCAGCAGTGACTCAGACGGGTCTATCAATGAGCAGTTCTTC.